This T cell receptor (beta chain) was identified during a study of T cells in Graves' hyperthyroidism and ophthalmopathy. General study results and limits: Ophthalmopathy was told apart from stable hyperthyroidism by a 13 V-J model. Clonotypes that were expanded in thyroid above 0.001 mostly appeared in blood too.

The CDR3 consists of 14 residues. Germline loops: CDR1 MDHEN, CDR2 SYDVKM. V lost 8 bases and J lost 10; bases outside the gene matches: 15. This clonotype was counted ten times or more. Its antigen is undetermined. Diagnosis rested on symptoms, serum thyroxine and TRAb, thyroid ultrasound, and orbital computed tomography. Amplification targeted TCR beta CDR3 regions from RNA transcripts. First-round RT-PCR with HTBI primers amplified the TCR CDR3 region. Each CDR3 protein gets one entry after TCRdb re-called the multiplex PCR reads with MiXCR. The sample lists 500,000 to 650,000 distinct CDR3 sequences; approximately 17% were seen once.

The rearrangement uses TRBV28 and TRBJ1-1; TRBD1 agrees at 8 bases. The receptor comes from a woman between 18 and 29 years old with Graves' ophthalmopathy. The source material was blood. The CDR3 protein is CASGVRDRSLGAFF. DNA of the CDR3: TGTGCCAGCGGAGTCCGGGACAGGTCACTGGGAGCTTTCTTT.